This T cell receptor beta chain was found in a study of CD8 T cells in Susac syndrome. Overall study findings and caveats: The study recognized that the number of individuals in its TCR sequencing and HLA analysis was relatively small.

CD8+ and CD4+ blood T cells underwent TCR beta sequencing. Negative isolation yielded the CD8+ and CD4+ T cells, while FACS enriched the TEMRA cells. Germline assignment: CDR1 SGHDT and CDR2 YYEEEE. V shed 0 bases, J shed 8 bases, and the junction held 4 bases outside the gene matches. This CDR3 has 13 amino acids. Points on this clonotype: Its specificity is unknown.

A quantity of roughly 0.5 to 1 ug RNA underwent reverse transcription using random hexamers. The CDR3 of TCR beta was amplified by immunoSEQ multiplex PCR across 54 Vbeta and 13 Jbeta. TCRdb reprocessed the immunoSEQ multiplex PCR reads via MiXCR and lists one record per CDR3 protein. The table lists approximately 280,000 distinct CDR3 sequences, approximately 85% of them singletons, with about 0.11% in the top ten. The sample taken for sequencing was CD8+ T cells from PBMCs. V usage is TRBV5-6 and J usage is TRBJ1-2, with TRBD1 matching 7 bases. The TCR was taken from a human donor with multiple sclerosis. The CDR3 bases are TGTGCCAGCAGCTTGGGACAGGGATTGGGCTACACCTTC. As protein: CASSLGQGLGYTF.